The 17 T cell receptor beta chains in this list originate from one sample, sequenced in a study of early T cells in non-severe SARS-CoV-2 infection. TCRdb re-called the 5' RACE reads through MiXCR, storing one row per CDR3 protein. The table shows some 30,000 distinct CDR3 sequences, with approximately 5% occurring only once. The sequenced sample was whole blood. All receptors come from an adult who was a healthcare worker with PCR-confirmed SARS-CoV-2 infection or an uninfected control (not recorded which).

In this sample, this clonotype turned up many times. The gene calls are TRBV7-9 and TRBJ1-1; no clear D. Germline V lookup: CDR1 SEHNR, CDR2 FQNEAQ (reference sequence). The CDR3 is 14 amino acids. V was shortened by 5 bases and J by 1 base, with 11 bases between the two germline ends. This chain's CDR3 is CASSTGRENTEAFF. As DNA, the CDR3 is TGTGCCAGCAGCACTGGACGGGAGAACACTGAAGCTTTCTTT.

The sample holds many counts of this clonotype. The CDR3, as DNA: TGTGCCAGCAGCCAAGATCCGTCTGGGGGTTACAATGAGCAGTTCTTC. Translating it yields CASSQDPSGGYNEQFF. The chain carries TRBV4-2 and TRBJ2-1; D tentatively fits TRBD1 or TRBD2 (5 bases each). V lost 0 bases and J 4 bases, leaving 13 bases between the germline ends. CDR3 length equals 16 residues. The germline V gene encodes CDR1 LGHNA and CDR2 YNFKEQ.

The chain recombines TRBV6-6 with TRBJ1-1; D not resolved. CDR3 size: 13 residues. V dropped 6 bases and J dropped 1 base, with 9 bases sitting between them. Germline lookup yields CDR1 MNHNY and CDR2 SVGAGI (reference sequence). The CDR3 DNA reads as TGTGCCAGCAGATGGACGGGGAACACTGAAGCTTTCTTT. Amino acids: CASRWTGNTEAFF.

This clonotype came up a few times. Here the CDR3 reads CASSQAQGTTEAFF. The CDR3 DNA reads TGTGCCAGCAGCCAAGCACAGGGGACGACGGAAGCTTTCTTT. V is TRBV3-1 and J is TRBJ1-1, with 7 nucleotides matching TRBD1. The CDR3 runs to 14 residues. Germline-derived CDR1 and CDR2 are LGHDT and YNNKEL (reference sequence). The V segment lost 1 base and the J segment 8 bases; nucleotides outside the gene matches: 7.

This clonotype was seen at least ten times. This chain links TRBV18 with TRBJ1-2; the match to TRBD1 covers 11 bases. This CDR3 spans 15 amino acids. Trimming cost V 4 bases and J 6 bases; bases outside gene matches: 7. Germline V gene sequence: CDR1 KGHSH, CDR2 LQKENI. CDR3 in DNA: TGTGCCAGCTCACTAGGACAGGGGGCGCAGGATGGCTACACCTTC. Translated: CASSLGQGAQDGYTF.

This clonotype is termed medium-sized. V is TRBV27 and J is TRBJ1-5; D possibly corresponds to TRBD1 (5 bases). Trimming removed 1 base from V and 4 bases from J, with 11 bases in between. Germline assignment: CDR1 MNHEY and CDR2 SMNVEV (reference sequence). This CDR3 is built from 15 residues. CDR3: CASSLFPGINQPQHF. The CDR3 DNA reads TGTGCCAGCAGTTTATTTCCAGGGATAAATCAGCCCCAGCATTTT.

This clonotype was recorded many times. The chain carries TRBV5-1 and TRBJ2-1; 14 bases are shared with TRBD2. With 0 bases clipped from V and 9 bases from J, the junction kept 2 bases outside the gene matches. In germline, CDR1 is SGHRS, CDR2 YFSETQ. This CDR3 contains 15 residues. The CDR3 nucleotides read TGCGCCAGCAGCTTGGCTGGGACTAGCGGGAGTGAGCAGTTCTTC. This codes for CASSLAGTSGSEQFF.

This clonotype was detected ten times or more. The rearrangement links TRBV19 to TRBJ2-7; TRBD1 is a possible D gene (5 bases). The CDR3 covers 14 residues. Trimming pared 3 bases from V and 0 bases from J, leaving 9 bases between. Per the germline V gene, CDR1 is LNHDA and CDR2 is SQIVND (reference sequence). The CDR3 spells CASSIGQASYEQYF. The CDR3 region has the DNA TGTGCCAGTAGTATCGGACAAGCCTCCTACGAGCAGTACTTC.

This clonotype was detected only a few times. CDR3 sequence reads: CSASRLAGRQETQYF. The CDR3 nucleotides are TGCAGTGCTAGTCGACTAGCGGGGAGACAAGAGACCCAGTACTTC. The gene calls are TRBV20-1 and TRBJ2-5; 11 nucleotides line up with TRBD2. Germline lookup yields CDR1 DFQATT and CDR2 SNEGSKA (reference sequence). After removal of 3 bases from V and 2 bases from J, the junction contained 5 bases not matched to a gene. This CDR3 spans 15 amino acids.

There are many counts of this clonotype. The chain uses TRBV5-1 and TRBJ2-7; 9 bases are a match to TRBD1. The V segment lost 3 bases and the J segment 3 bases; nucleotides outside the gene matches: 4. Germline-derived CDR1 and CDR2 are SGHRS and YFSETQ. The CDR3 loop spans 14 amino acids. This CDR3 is CASSSTGGNYEQYF. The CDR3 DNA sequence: TGCGCCAGCAGCTCGACAGGGGGAAACTACGAGCAGTACTTC.

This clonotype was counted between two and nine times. CDR3 coding DNA: TGTGCCACCCGGCGCGGGGGGCGGGACGAGCAGTACTTC. It encodes CATRRGGRDEQYF. V gene TRBV28 combines with J gene TRBJ2-7; 8 nucleotides line up with TRBD2. CDR3 length: 13 amino acids. V lost 10 bases to trimming and J lost 5 bases; unmatched junction nucleotides: 10. CDR1 is MDHEN and CDR2 is SYDVKM in the germline V gene.

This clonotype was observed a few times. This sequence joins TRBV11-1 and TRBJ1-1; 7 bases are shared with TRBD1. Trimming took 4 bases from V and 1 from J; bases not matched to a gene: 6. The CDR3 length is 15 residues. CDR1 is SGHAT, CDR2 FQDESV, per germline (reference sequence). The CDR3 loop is CASSYPGTANTEAFF. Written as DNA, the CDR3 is TGTGCCAGCAGCTACCCCGGGACAGCGAACACTGAAGCTTTCTTT.

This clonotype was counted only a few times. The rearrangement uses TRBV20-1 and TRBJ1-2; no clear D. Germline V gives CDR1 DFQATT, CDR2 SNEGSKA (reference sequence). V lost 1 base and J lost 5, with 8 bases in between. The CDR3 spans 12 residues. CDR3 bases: TGCAGTGCTAGAGTGGGAGGGTATGGCTACACCTTC. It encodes CSARVGGYGYTF.

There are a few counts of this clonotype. CDR3 amino acids: CASSSGQKQGNTIYF. DNA for the CDR3: TGTGCCAGCAGCTCCGGACAGAAACAAGGAAACACCATATATTTT. V usage is TRBV7-9 and J usage is TRBJ1-3, with D perhaps matching TRBD1 (6 bases). Looked up from germline, CDR1 is SEHNR and CDR2 is FQNEAQ (reference sequence). CDR3 size: 15 residues. V shed 4 bases and J shed 4 bases, with 14 bases lying between them.

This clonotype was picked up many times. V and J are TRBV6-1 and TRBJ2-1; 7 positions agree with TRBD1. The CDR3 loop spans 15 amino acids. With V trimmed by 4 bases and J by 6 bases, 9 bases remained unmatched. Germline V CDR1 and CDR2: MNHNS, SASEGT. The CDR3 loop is CASSGPGQQFNEQFF. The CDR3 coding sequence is TGTGCCAGCAGTGGACCGGGACAGCAGTTCAATGAGCAGTTCTTC.

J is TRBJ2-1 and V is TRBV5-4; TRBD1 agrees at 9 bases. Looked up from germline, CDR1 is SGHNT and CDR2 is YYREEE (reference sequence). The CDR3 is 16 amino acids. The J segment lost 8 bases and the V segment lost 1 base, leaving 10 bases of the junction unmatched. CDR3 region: CASSLPPGQGGHEQFF. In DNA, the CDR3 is TGTGCCAGCAGCTTGCCACCGGGACAGGGAGGTCATGAGCAGTTCTTC. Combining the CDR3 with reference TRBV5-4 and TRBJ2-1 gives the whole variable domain ETGVTQSPTHLIKTRGQQVTLRCSSQSGHNTVSWYQQALGQGPQFIFQYYREEENGRGNFPPRFSGLQFPNYSSELNVNALELDDSALYLCASSLPPGQGGHEQFFGPGTRLTVL.

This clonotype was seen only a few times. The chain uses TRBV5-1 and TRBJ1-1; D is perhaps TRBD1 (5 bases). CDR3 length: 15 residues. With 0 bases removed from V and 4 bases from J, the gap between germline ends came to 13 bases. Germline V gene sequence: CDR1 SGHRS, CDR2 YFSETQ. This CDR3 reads CASSLEGAPSTEAFF. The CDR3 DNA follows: TGCGCCAGCAGCTTGGAAGGGGCCCCATCCACTGAAGCTTTCTTT.